These 15 T cell receptor beta chains came from one sample sequenced in a study of Graves' ophthalmopathy and Graves' hyperthyroidism (dated by TCRdb to the late 2010s). Sequenced using an Illumina HiSeq 2000. For repertoire sequencing, the TCR beta CDR3 regions were amplified from RNA transcripts. HTBI primers and the Qiagen OneStep RT-PCR kit were used in a first-round RT-PCR, which was followed by a second-round multiplex PCR, size selection and purification. TCRdb cleaned the public reads at Q25 with fastp, built clones with MiXCR and kept in-frame beta chains. Every entry covers one CDR3 protein and lists the most common genes and DNA from its rows. This sample comprises 150,000 to 200,000 distinct CDR3 sequences, around two fifths of them detected only once. The top ten clones comprise about 9.5% of the sample. The material sequenced was peripheral blood. The source is a man under 40 with Graves' ophthalmopathy. Donor details come from another sample of the same person, matched by shared clones.

The chain employs TRBV6-5 and TRBJ2-5; TRBD2 aligns across 9 bases. The CDR3 loop spans 16 amino acids. J was trimmed by 5 bases and V by 2 bases; bases with no gene match: 9. Looked up from germline, CDR1 is MNHEY and CDR2 is SVGAGI. The DNA for the CDR3 is TGTGCCAGCAGTTACGGTGCGGGAGGGAGGCCTGAGACCCAGTACTTC. Translating gives CASSYGAGGRPETQYF.

In its sample, this clonotype was seen many times. V usage is TRBV24-1 and J usage is TRBJ1-5, with unresolved D. The CDR3 has 14 residues. Per the germline V gene, CDR1 is KGHDR and CDR2 is SFDVKD. Trimming shortened V by 7 bases and J by 4 bases, and 13 bases separated the two germline ends. CDR3 nucleotides: TGTGCCACCAGCGATAGCTGGGAGAATCAGCCCCAGCATTTT. Protein product: CATSDSWENQPQHF.

The rearrangement uses TRBV20-1 and TRBJ1-5, with 8 bases fitting TRBD1. The CDR3 has 14 amino acids. Germline-derived CDR1 and CDR2 are DFQATT and SNEGSKA (reference sequence). With 4 bases clipped from V and 5 bases from J, the junction kept 7 bases outside the gene matches. The DNA of the CDR3 is TGCAGTGCTACCCCGGCAGGGGGCTATCAGCCCCAGCATTTT. Its translation is CSATPAGGYQPQHF.

The chain has TRBV6-1 and TRBJ1-5; no reliable D call. This CDR3 comprises 14 residues. The germline CDR1 and CDR2 sequences are MNHNS and SASEGT. V gave up 2 bases and J gave up 7 bases, with 12 bases separating them. The CDR3 sequence: CASSENTSRQPQHF. DNA for the CDR3: TGTGCCAGCAGTGAAAACACATCAAGGCAGCCCCAGCATTTT.

Here the CDR3 reads CASMEGAREQYF. CDR3 nucleotide sequence: TGTGCCAGCATGGAGGGGGCGAGGGAGCAGTACTTC. The chain recombines TRBV7-2 with TRBJ2-7; weak D call: TRBD1 (7 bases). Trimming pared 7 bases from V and 7 bases from J, leaving 14 bases between. The CDR3 runs 12 residues. CDR1 is SGHTA, CDR2 FQGNSA, per germline. Supplemented by reference TRBV7-2 and TRBJ2-7, the full variable domain reads GAGVSQSPSNKVTEKGKDVELRCDPISGHTALYWYRQSLGQGLEFLIYFQGNSAPDKSGLPSDRFSAERTGGSVSTLTIQRTQQEDSAVYLCASMEGAREQYFGPGTRLTVT.

The CDR3 DNA reads TGCAGTGCTAGAGACAGCATCCGGGGCCTCAATTCACCCCTCCACTTT. This encodes CSARDSIRGLNSPLHF. The gene calls are TRBV20-1 and TRBJ1-6; D possibly corresponds to TRBD1 (5 bases). V shed 0 bases and J shed 7 bases, with 16 bases lying between them. The CDR3 length is 16 residues. Germline CDR1 reads DFQATT; CDR2 reads SNEGSKA (reference sequence).

This clonotype was seen repeatedly, ten times or more. The V call is TRBV7-2, the J call TRBJ1-1; 7 bases are a match to TRBD1. The ends lost 4 bases at V and 2 bases at J; junction bases unmatched: 4. The CDR3 runs to 14 residues. Germline CDR1 SGHTA, CDR2 FQGNSA. The CDR3 sequence: CASSSGQLNTEAFF. CDR3 sequence (DNA): TGTGCCAGCAGCTCGGGACAGCTAAACACTGAAGCTTTCTTT.

The rearrangement links TRBV15 to TRBJ2-7; weak D call: TRBD2 (5 bases). The CDR3 has 14 amino acids. The V gene lost 0 bases and the J gene lost 4 bases, with 10 bases spanning the gap. The germline gives CDR1 LNHNV, CDR2 YYDKDF (reference sequence). CDR3 nucleotide sequence: TGTGCCACCAGCAGAGATCAAGAGGGATACGAGCAGTACTTC. It encodes CATSRDQEGYEQYF.

This clonotype was detected only a few times. V and J are TRBV6-2 or TRBV6-3 and TRBJ2-5; D call uncertain. The germline gives CDR1 MNHEY, CDR2 SVGEGT. Trimming took 4 bases from V and 3 from J, leaving 6 bases between them. The CDR3 consists of 12 residues. This CDR3 is CASSSIEETQYF. CDR3 sequence (DNA): TGTGCCAGCAGTTCCATAGAAGAGACCCAGTACTTC.

This clonotype was seen once. The V call is TRBV20-1, the J call TRBJ2-5; 8 bases map to TRBD1. In germline, CDR1 is DFQATT, CDR2 SNEGSKA (reference sequence). The CDR3 is made up of 13 amino acids. The V and J ends lost 6 bases and 1 base, in that order; junction bases with no gene match: 4. The CDR3, as DNA: TGCAGTGCCGTGACAGGGGCCCAAGAGACCCAGTACTTC. Its translation: CSAVTGAQETQYF.

This clonotype was counted at least ten times. No conserved phenylalanine or tryptophan is present at the end of the CDR3, so a read error is the likely explanation. The chain is built from TRBV6-5 and TRBJ1-2; no definite D call. Looked up from germline, CDR1 is MNHEY and CDR2 is SVGAGI. This CDR3 spans 12 amino acids. V lost 3 bases to trimming and J lost 5 bases, with 7 bases between them. CDR3 coding DNA: TGTGCCAGCAGTTATTCTGGGTATGGCTACACCCTC. This gives the protein CASSYSGYGYTL.

V usage is TRBV2 and J usage is TRBJ2-7; D is unresolved. The CDR3 sequence is 12 residues long. V lost 6 bases and J 5 bases, leaving 11 bases between the germline ends. The germline V gene encodes CDR1 SNHLY and CDR2 FYNNEI. Here the CDR3 DNA reads TGTGCCAGCAGCGTAGAGAGCAACGAGCAGTACTTC. Encoded protein: CASSVESNEQYF. Looking up the rest from reference TRBV2 and TRBJ2-7 gives the full variable domain: EPEVTQTPSHQVTQMGQEVILRCVPISNHLYFYWYRQILGQKVEFLVSFYNNEISEKSEIFDDQFSVERPDGSNFTLKIRSTKLEDSAMYFCASSVESNEQYFGPGTRLTVT.

The sample holds many counts of this clonotype. The rearrangement links TRBV4-1 to TRBJ1-5; 12 positions match TRBD1. Unmatched junction bases numbered 5, after V lost 5 bases and J lost 6 bases. CDR1 and CDR2 from the germline V gene are MGHRA and YSYEKL. The CDR3 covers 15 residues. The CDR3 nucleotides are TGCGCCAGCAGCGGGGGACAGGGGGCTGGTCAGCCCCAGCATTTT. This gives the protein CASSGGQGAGQPQHF.

This clonotype was counted at least ten times. This chain connects TRBV5-1 to TRBJ1-1; 8 bases agree with TRBD1. There are 16 residues in the CDR3. Germline trimming cut 4 bases from V and 3 bases from J; bases unmatched to any gene: 11. Germline CDR1 reads SGHRS; CDR2 reads YFSETQ. The CDR3 DNA sequence: TGCGCCAGCAGCCTCCGGACAGGGTTTAGGGACACTGAAGCTTTCTTT. It specifies CASSLRTGFRDTEAFF.

This clonotype was picked up many times. The chain employs TRBV12-3 or TRBV12-4 and TRBJ1-2; 9 nucleotides match TRBD1. The V segment lost 5 bases and the J segment 4 bases; nucleotides outside the gene matches: 8. The CDR3 contains 15 residues. The CDR3 reads CASSLLGQGTYGYTF. CDR3 coding DNA: TGTGCCAGCAGTCTGCTTGGACAGGGGACCTATGGCTACACCTTC.